This entry is about one TCR beta chain. The antigen remains undetermined. Cultured CD4+ T cell DNA was sequenced using the Oncomine TCR Beta short-read assay. TCRdb re-called the PCR reads through MiXCR, storing one row per CDR3 protein. The data contain about 20,000 distinct CDR3 sequences, roughly 50% of them singletons. The CDR3 contains 18 residues. The germline CDR1 and CDR2 sequences are LNHDA and SQIVND (reference sequence). Trimming at V came to 5 bases and at J to 5 bases, leaving 8 bases not matched to a gene. The source of the sample is a study of vaccination and CD4 T cells after COVID-19. Study overall: The cells in question were stimulated using overlapping spike peptides derived from SARS-CoV-2, HCoV-NL63, HCoV-OC43 and HCoV-229E.

Treatment given: approximately 9-day PBMC culture with coronavirus spike peptide pools or control peptides (ViraFEST assay). This receptor was identified in a human donor who had recovered from COVID-19. Specimen: CD4+ T cells from blood, cultured in vitro. The chain links TRBV19 to TRBJ2-2, with TRBD2 identical over 16 bases. In DNA form, the CDR3 reads TGTGCCAGTAGTGGGACTAGCGGGAGGGCCTCGGTTACCGGGGAGCTGTTTTTT. Protein sequence: CASSGTSGRASVTGELFF. Full variable domain (remainder filled in from reference TRBV19 and TRBJ2-2): DGGITQSPKYLFRKEGQNVTLSCEQNLNHDAMYWYRQDPGQGLRLIYYSQIVNDFQKGDIAEGYSVSREKKESFPLTVTSAQKNPTAFYLCASSGTSGRASVTGELFFGEGSRLTVL.